This TCR beta chain is from a study of cytomegalovirus exposure and HLA in healthy donors. Study at large: A data release that came early held 80 million or so unique TCRs from HLA-typed donors.

General observations from the study: Analysis was carried out at a later point, and it linked a missense DCLRE1C variant to TCR beta V- and J-gene trimming. Roughly even sequencing depth across donors was the assumption behind the presence/absence analyses. Sequencing had likely introduced a cluster of highly shared sequence variants as an artifact.

A word on this clone: The antigen is unknown.

The germline CDR1 and CDR2 sequences are SGDLS and YYNGEE. This CDR3 is 14 amino acids long. The V gene lost 0 bases and the J gene lost 4 bases, with 11 bases spanning the gap. The PCR ran on 60 Vbeta and 13 Jbeta primers. Assay used: immunoSEQ multiplex PCR; TCRdb lists only in-frame clones, some missing. The data show about 100,000 clones, around 76% seen once. The TCR was taken from a man between 40 and 49 years old in good health and CMV-seropositive. Input material: PBMCs. The V gene is TRBV9, the J gene TRBJ2-7; tentatively, D is TRBD1 (6 bases). The CDR3 DNA follows: TGTGCCAGCAGCGTAGGGGCACAGGGATACGAGCAGTACTTC. Translation: CASSVGAQGYEQYF.